One sample yielded the 5 T cell receptor beta chains listed below, sequenced in a study of T cell responses to AZD1222 COVID-19 vaccine. Sequencing was performed with immunoSEQ multiplex PCR; in TCRdb, only in-frame clones are kept and a portion is missing. The repertoire holds about 140,000 clones, with roughly 90% as singletons. Sample: peripheral blood, taken on day 0 of AZD1222 vaccination. Receptors were obtained from an adult in good health.

The chain recombines TRBV4-1 with TRBJ2-1, with D possibly matching TRBD1 (6 bases). Between the trimmed V and J ends, which lost 4 bases and 10 bases, there was a span of 17 bases. Germline CDR1 is MGHRA and CDR2 is YSYEKL. CDR3 length: 14 amino acids. The CDR3 here is CASSPNQGLLEQFF. The CDR3 DNA reads TGCGCCAGCAGCCCAAACCAGGGGCTCTTAGAGCAGTTCTTC.

This chain uses TRBV2 with TRBJ1-4, with unresolved D. The CDR3 is made up of 14 amino acids. Trimming left V 8 bases short and J 0 bases short, with 10 bases between. The germline gives CDR1 SNHLY, CDR2 FYNNEI. The CDR3 here is CASAGGTTNEKLFF. CDR3 nucleotide sequence: TGTGCCAGCGCTGGAGGGACAACTAATGAAAAACTGTTTTTT.

This chain joins TRBV28 and TRBJ1-5; 10 nucleotides match TRBD1. Germline CDR1 MDHEN, CDR2 SYDVKM. V gave up 4 bases and J gave up 2 bases; unmatched junction bases: 8. The CDR3 is 17 amino acids. The CDR3 DNA follows: TGTGCCAGCAGTTCTCTGACAGGGGGCTGGGGCAATCAGCCCCAGCATTTT. It encodes CASSSLTGGWGNQPQHF.

The rearrangement joins TRBV7-9 to TRBJ1-5, with 7 nucleotides matching TRBD1. Per the germline V gene, CDR1 is SEHNR and CDR2 is FQNEAQ (reference sequence). J gave up 9 bases and V 2 bases, and 4 bases lay outside the gene matches. The CDR3 sequence is 13 residues long. The CDR3 protein is CASSLTGVMPQHF. As DNA, the CDR3 is TGTGCCAGCAGCTTAACAGGGGTGATGCCCCAGCATTTT. The variable domain in full, completed from reference TRBV7-9 and TRBJ1-5, reads DTGVSQNPRHKITKRGQNVTFRCDPISEHNRLYWYRQTLGQGPEFLTYFQNEAQLEKSRLLSDRFSAERPKGSFSTLEIQRTEQGDSAMYLCASSLTGVMPQHFGDGTRLSIL.

This clone was counted a single time. The chain carries TRBV6-1 and TRBJ1-6, with D possibly being TRBD1 (6 bases). V was pared by 5 bases and J by 14 bases, with 19 bases between. This CDR3 region has 14 residues. CDR1 is MNHNS and CDR2 is SASEGT in the germline V gene. CDR3 coding DNA: TGTGCCAGCAGTTCCCGGGACACGCCTTCGGCCCTCCACTTT. It is translated as CASSSRDTPSALHF.